These T cell receptor beta chains were read from a single sample in a study of early T cells in non-severe SARS-CoV-2 infection. TCRdb itself ran the 5' RACE reads through MiXCR, one entry per CDR3 protein. In the table there are tens of thousands of distinct CDR3 sequences, 9.5% to 15% of which are singletons. This sample comprised whole blood, obtained at baseline. The receptors were gathered from an adult who was a healthcare worker with PCR-confirmed SARS-CoV-2 infection or an uninfected control (not recorded which). The CDR3 runs from the conserved cysteine through the conserved F or W. Fields, in order: CDR3 DNA, CDR3 protein, D gene, clone size, V gene, J gene. The D gene is left open where the match is weak. Clone sizes are given selectively: once, few, many, or a class where the clone is expanded.

CDR3 DNA: TGTGCCTGGATGCACAGCTCCTACAATGAGCAGTTCTTC
CDR3 protein: CAWMHSSYNEQFF
D gene: -
clone size: -
V gene: TRBV30
J gene: TRBJ2-1

CDR3 DNA: TGCAGTGCTAGAACCCCAGAGGGTGGTCACACTGAAGCTTTCTTT
CDR3 protein: CSARTPEGGHTEAFF
D gene: -
clone size: -
V gene: TRBV20-1
J gene: TRBJ1-1

CDR3 DNA: TGCAGCGTTAGGGAAGGGGGAAACACCATATATTTT
CDR3 protein: CSVREGGNTIYF
D gene: -
clone size: few
V gene: TRBV29-1
J gene: TRBJ1-3

CDR3 DNA: TGTGCCAGCAGCTTGGGGTGGCGGGAGCGCTACGAGCAGTACTTC
CDR3 protein: CASSLGWRERYEQYF
D gene: TRBD2
clone size: few
V gene: TRBV7-2
J gene: TRBJ2-7

CDR3 DNA: TGCGCCAGCAGCCCACTTGGACTAGCGGGGACCGGGGAGCTGTTTTTT
CDR3 protein: CASSPLGLAGTGELFF
D gene: TRBD2
clone size: few
V gene: TRBV5-1
J gene: TRBJ2-2

CDR3 DNA: TGTGCCAGCAGTTACGGGCGGGACACTCCCGGCCCTCAAGAGACCCAGTACTTC
CDR3 protein: CASSYGRDTPGPQETQYF
D gene: -
clone size: few
V gene: TRBV6-5
J gene: TRBJ2-5

CDR3 DNA: TGTGCCAGCAGTTACAAGGGAGGGTCTGAAACTGAAGCTTTCTTT
CDR3 protein: CASSYKGGSETEAFF
D gene: -
clone size: -
V gene: TRBV6-2/TRBV6-3
J gene: TRBJ1-1

CDR3 DNA: TGTGCCAGCAGCCGCGGGACCCTCTATCAGGGAAACACCATATATTTT
CDR3 protein: CASSRGTLYQGNTIYF
D gene: -
clone size: many
V gene: TRBV11-2
J gene: TRBJ1-3

CDR3 DNA: TGTGCCAGCAGCTTATCCCTGGTAACTAGCGGGTACAATGAGCAGTTCTTC
CDR3 protein: CASSLSLVTSGYNEQFF
D gene: TRBD2
clone size: few
V gene: TRBV7-2
J gene: TRBJ2-1

CDR3 DNA: TGTGCCATCAGTGATCCCTCCGGGACGGTGAACTATGGCTACACCTTC
CDR3 protein: CAISDPSGTVNYGYTF
D gene: -
clone size: many
V gene: TRBV10-3
J gene: TRBJ1-2

CDR3 DNA: TGTGCCAGCAGCCCCCTCTTTCCGGAGACCCAGTACTTC
CDR3 protein: CASSPLFPETQYF
D gene: -
clone size: many
V gene: TRBV7-9
J gene: TRBJ2-5

CDR3 DNA: TGTGCCAGCAGTGGCTCAGTGAGCTCTGGGGCCAACGTCCTGACTTTC
CDR3 protein: CASSGSVSSGANVLTF
D gene: -
clone size: few
V gene: TRBV2
J gene: TRBJ2-6

CDR3 DNA: TGTGCCAGCAGCTTGGCGGGACTAGCGACGCAGTATTTT
CDR3 protein: CASSLAGLATQYF
D gene: TRBD2
clone size: few
V gene: TRBV5-4
J gene: TRBJ2-3

CDR3 DNA: TGTGCCAGCCGATCAATGGGACAGGCTTCAGGGACTGAAGCTTTCTTT
CDR3 protein: CASRSMGQASGTEAFF
D gene: TRBD1
clone size: -
V gene: TRBV14
J gene: TRBJ1-1

CDR3 DNA: TGTGCCAGCAGGTTAGGGGCTTCGCAAGAGACCCAGTACTTC
CDR3 protein: CASRLGASQETQYF
D gene: -
clone size: few
V gene: TRBV7-9
J gene: TRBJ2-5

CDR3 DNA: TGTGCCAGCAGTCCGCGGGACAGGGGAACATACGAGCAGTACTTC
CDR3 protein: CASSPRDRGTYEQYF
D gene: TRBD1
clone size: few
V gene: TRBV12-3/TRBV12-4
J gene: TRBJ2-7

CDR3 DNA: TGTGCCAGCACCCAAAGCGGGGGTGGAGCTTTCTTT
CDR3 protein: CASTQSGGGAFF
D gene: -
clone size: -
V gene: TRBV12-3/TRBV12-4
J gene: TRBJ1-1

CDR3 DNA: TGTGCCAGCAGCGTAGGGACGTTGGCCGGGGAGCTGTTTTTT
CDR3 protein: CASSVGTLAGELFF
D gene: -
clone size: -
V gene: TRBV9
J gene: TRBJ2-2

CDR3 DNA: TGTGCCAGCAGCTTCAATACGCGGGGTAGCACAGATACGCAGTATTTT
CDR3 protein: CASSFNTRGSTDTQYF
D gene: -
clone size: once
V gene: TRBV7-8
J gene: TRBJ2-3

CDR3 DNA: TGTGCCAGCAGACGGACTAGCGGGGGCGCGAGGGGGTTCTTC
CDR3 protein: CASRRTSGGARGFF
D gene: TRBD2
clone size: many
V gene: TRBV7-2
J gene: TRBJ2-1

CDR3 DNA: TGTGCCAGCAGTTACCTGACCGGGACAGATACGCAGTATTTT
CDR3 protein: CASSYLTGTDTQYF
D gene: -
clone size: -
V gene: TRBV12-3/TRBV12-4
J gene: TRBJ2-3

CDR3 DNA: TGTGCCAGCAGTTACTCGAGACCCCACGTCGTCGTCACAGATACGCAGTATTTT
CDR3 protein: CASSYSRPHVVVTDTQYF
D gene: -
clone size: once
V gene: TRBV6-5
J gene: TRBJ2-3

CDR3 DNA: TGCAGCGTGGATACTAGCATCGATACGCAGTATTTT
CDR3 protein: CSVDTSIDTQYF
D gene: -
clone size: -
V gene: TRBV29-1
J gene: TRBJ2-3